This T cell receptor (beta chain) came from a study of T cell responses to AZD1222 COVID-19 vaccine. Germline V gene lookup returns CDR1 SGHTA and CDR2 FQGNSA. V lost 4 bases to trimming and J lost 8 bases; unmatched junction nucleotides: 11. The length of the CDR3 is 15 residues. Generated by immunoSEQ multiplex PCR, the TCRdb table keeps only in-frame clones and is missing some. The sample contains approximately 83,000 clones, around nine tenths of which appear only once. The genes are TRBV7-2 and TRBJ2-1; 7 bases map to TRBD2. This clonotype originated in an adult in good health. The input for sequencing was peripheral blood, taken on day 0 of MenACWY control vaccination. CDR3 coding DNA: TGTGCCAGCAGCTCTAGGGGACTACCCTCCCATGAGCAGTTCTTC. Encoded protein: CASSSRGLPSHEQFF.